These 27 T cell receptor beta chains originate from one sample sequenced in a study of radiation and T cells in renal cell carcinoma. This sample's time point: blood 2 weeks post-SBRT. Treatment of the sample: 15 Gy SBRT to primary tumor, nephrectomy 4 weeks later. TCRdb's copy holds only in-frame clones and misses some; the assay was immunoSEQ multiplex PCR. The data hold some 120,000 clones, with approximately 90% observed a single time. The material was blood, obtained from a patient whose treatment included radiotherapy and nephrectomy. The receptor set was obtained from a woman between 65 and 79 years old with renal cell carcinoma.

The J gene is TRBJ2-1, the V gene TRBV15; maybe TRBD1 (5 bases). The CDR3 extends over 14 amino acids. Looked up from germline, CDR1 is LNHNV and CDR2 is YYDKDF (reference sequence). Trimming left V 0 bases short and J 8 bases short, with 11 bases between. CDR3 coding DNA: TGTGCCACCAGCAGAGATGGCCAGGGCGATGAGCAGTTCTTC. Encoded protein: CATSRDGQGDEQFF.

This clone was seen once. The gene calls are TRBV9 and TRBJ2-7; no firm D call. The V end lost 0 bases, the J end lost 0 bases, and 4 bases lay between the germline ends. The CDR3 runs to 13 residues. The V gene's germline CDR1 is SGDLS and CDR2 YYNGEE. The chain's CDR3 is CASSVAPSYEQYF. In DNA form, the CDR3 reads TGTGCCAGCAGCGTAGCTCCCTCCTACGAGCAGTACTTC.

This clone was observed once. The chain carries TRBV5-1 and TRBJ2-7; D is possibly TRBD1 or TRBD2 (5 bases each). The V and J ends lost 2 bases and 4 bases respectively, with 16 bases between them. There are 15 residues in the CDR3. The V gene's germline CDR1 is SGHRS and CDR2 YFSETQ. CDR3 sequence (DNA): TGCGCCAGCAGCTTACTAGGGGTCGGGGTGTACGAGCAGTACTTC. Amino acid sequence: CASSLLGVGVYEQYF.

This sequence joins TRBV7-2 and TRBJ2-7; no firm D call. There are 15 residues in the CDR3. Trimming stripped 1 base from V and 2 bases from J, with 12 bases between. Germline V CDR1 and CDR2: SGHTA, FQGNSA. The CDR3 region has the DNA TGTGCCAGCAGCTTAGAAGGAAGCGCTGCCTACGAGCAGTACTTC. Protein product: CASSLEGSAAYEQYF.

The genes are TRBV7-2 and TRBJ1-4; D is unresolved. Germline V gene lookup returns CDR1 SGHTA and CDR2 FQGNSA. The CDR3 covers 14 residues. Trimming left V 1 base short and J 5 bases short, with 8 bases between. CDR3: CASSLGFANEKLFF. CDR3 coding DNA: TGTGCCAGCAGCTTAGGATTCGCGAATGAAAAACTGTTTTTT.

The rearrangement joins TRBV7-8 to TRBJ2-7; 9 bases align to TRBD2. The CDR3 spans 14 residues. Germline V gives CDR1 SGHVS, CDR2 FQNEAQ. The V and J ends lost 6 bases and 7 bases, in that order; junction bases with no gene match: 10. CDR3 amino acids: CASRPSGVVREQYF. CDR3 DNA sequence: TGTGCCAGCAGGCCTAGCGGGGTGGTGAGGGAGCAGTACTTC.

The sample holds one count of this clone. V gene TRBV5-4 combines with J gene TRBJ2-5, with TRBD2 matching 9 bases. Germline trimming cut 4 bases from V and 4 bases from J; bases unmatched to any gene: 5. Germline values: CDR1 SGHNT, CDR2 YYREEE (reference sequence). The CDR3 extends over 14 amino acids. CDR3 nucleotides: TGTGCCAGCAGCCCGCGGGGGGGCGGAGAGACCCAGTACTTC. Protein sequence: CASSPRGGGETQYF.

Regarding this clone: The same CDR3 also results from other DNA sequences found in this sample. V usage is TRBV7-8 and J usage is TRBJ1-5; tentative D call: TRBD1 (6 bases). Looked up from germline, CDR1 is SGHVS and CDR2 is FQNEAQ. V was shortened by 2 bases and J by 4 bases, with 12 bases between the two germline ends. The CDR3 spans 15 residues. The CDR3 DNA is TGTGCCAGCAGCTTATTAGGGGGGATTAATCAGCCCCAGCATTTT. Amino acids: CASSLLGGINQPQHF. The full variable domain, rest sourced from reference TRBV7-8 and TRBJ1-5, is GAGVSQSPRYKVAKRGQDVALRCDPISGHVSLFWYQQALGQGPEFLTYFQNEAQLDKSGLPSDRFFAERPEGSVSTLKIQRTQQEDSAVYLCASSLLGGINQPQHFGDGTRLSIL.

The chain joins TRBV6-1 to TRBJ2-3; perhaps D is TRBD1 or TRBD2 (5 bases each). The CDR3 extends over 14 amino acids. CDR1 is MNHNS, CDR2 SASEGT, per germline. Trimming shortened V by 8 bases and J by 1 base, and 13 bases separated the two germline ends. CDR3 sequence (DNA): TGTGCCAGCCGAGGGGTTCTGGGCACAGATACGCAGTATTTT. Protein: CASRGVLGTDTQYF.

V is TRBV19 and J is TRBJ2-5, with TRBD2 as a possible D gene (5 bases). From germline, CDR1 is LNHDA and CDR2 SQIVND (reference sequence). V gave up 3 bases and J gave up 7 bases, with 18 bases separating them. This CDR3 comprises 15 residues. The DNA of the CDR3 is TGTGCCAGTAGTATCCCAAACTCGGCCCGGGGGACCCAGTACTTC. Its translation is CASSIPNSARGTQYF.

The chain joins TRBV7-8 to TRBJ1-2, with TRBD1 matching 10 bases. V gave up 5 bases and J gave up 1 base; unmatched junction bases: 7. The CDR3 spans 16 residues. CDR1 and CDR2 (germline): SGHVS, FQNEAQ. The CDR3 sequence: CASSTRGTGDNYGYTF. As DNA, the CDR3 is TGTGCCAGCAGCACCCGAGGGACAGGGGATAACTATGGCTACACCTTC.

The V gene is TRBV4-3, the J gene TRBJ2-7; D is perhaps TRBD2 (5 bases). The CDR3 is made up of 15 amino acids. The germline V and J ends were trimmed by 0 bases and 4 bases, with 13 bases remaining between them. The germline V gene has CDR1 LGHNA and CDR2 YSLEER. The CDR3 is CASSQEVDSQYEQYF. CDR3 DNA: TGCGCCAGCAGCCAAGAGGTGGACTCTCAATACGAGCAGTACTTC.

The chain combines TRBV7-6 with TRBJ2-7; 10 bases fit TRBD1. Germline assignment: CDR1 SGHVS and CDR2 FNYEAQ. This CDR3 region has 13 residues. V trimming: 8 bases; J trimming: 0 bases; junction bases outside the gene matches: 1. The CDR3 DNA reads TGTGCCAGCGGACAGGGGGGCTCCTACGAGCAGTACTTC. Protein: CASGQGGSYEQYF.

The gene calls are TRBV27 and TRBJ1-1; perhaps TRBD1 as D (5 bases). The V end was cut by 4 bases, the J end by 3 bases, with 18 bases between. The CDR3 spans 16 residues. Germline V gene sequence: CDR1 MNHEY, CDR2 SMNVEV (reference sequence). Here the CDR3 DNA reads TGTGCCAGCAGTTCCGACACACCGGGGCGGGACACTGAAGCTTTCTTT. Translated, it gives CASSSDTPGRDTEAFF.

The chain has TRBV5-6 and TRBJ1-2, with a possible D match to TRBD1 (6 bases). The CDR3 is 15 residues long. Germline-derived CDR1 and CDR2 are SGHDT and YYEEEE. V was clipped by 4 bases and J by 3 bases, with 16 bases between them. The CDR3 coding sequence is TGTGCCAGCAGCAGTTTCCAGGGGCCGGACTATGGCTACACCTTC. It translates to CASSSFQGPDYGYTF.

This clone occurred a few times. The chain employs TRBV30 and TRBJ1-4; 7 bases map to TRBD1. This CDR3 spans 14 amino acids. The V segment lost 2 bases and the J segment 8 bases; nucleotides outside the gene matches: 8. Germline V CDR1 and CDR2: GTSNPN, SVGIG (reference sequence). CDR3 in DNA: TGTGCCTGGAGTCTCCGGACAGGTTGGGAAAAACTGTTTTTT. Protein: CAWSLRTGWEKLFF.

This clone was seen only once. The chain joins TRBV19 to TRBJ1-1; a weak D match, TRBD1 (5 bases). The CDR3 is made up of 13 amino acids. V lost 7 bases and J lost 4, with 13 bases in between. Germline CDR1 reads LNHDA; CDR2 reads SQIVND (reference sequence). CDR3: CASIDRGATEAFF. CDR3 nucleotide sequence: TGTGCCAGTATCGACCGGGGCGCCACTGAAGCTTTCTTT.

This clone was counted between two and nine times. The genes are TRBV9 and TRBJ1-1, with D possibly being TRBD1 (5 bases). This CDR3 spans 15 amino acids. V lost 0 bases and J lost 4, with 13 bases in between. Germline CDR1 reads SGDLS; CDR2 reads YYNGEE. The CDR3 here is CASSVEALGGTEAFF. The CDR3 region has the DNA TGTGCCAGCAGCGTAGAAGCCCTTGGGGGCACTGAAGCTTTCTTT.

This clone was counted a few times. This rearrangement joins TRBV7-6 to TRBJ1-1; D is unresolved. The CDR3 consists of 13 residues. V was trimmed by 2 bases and J by 1 base, leaving 5 bases between them. Germline loops: CDR1 SGHVS, CDR2 FNYEAQ. The CDR3, as DNA: TGTGCCAGCAGCTTAACTCGGAACACTGAAGCTTTCTTT. Translation gives CASSLTRNTEAFF.

The CDR3 DNA reads as TGTGCCAGCAGGGGGGCTAGCTGGAGCACCGGGGAGCTGTTTTTT. Translation gives CASRGASWSTGELFF. The chain recombines TRBV2 with TRBJ2-2; perhaps TRBD1 as D (6 bases). V was clipped by 6 bases and J by 4 bases, with 15 bases between them. Germline V CDR1 and CDR2: SNHLY, FYNNEI. The CDR3 contains 15 residues. The full variable domain, with the rest looked up from reference TRBV2 and TRBJ2-2, is EPEVTQTPSHQVTQMGQEVILRCVPISNHLYFYWYRQILGQKVEFLVSFYNNEISEKSEIFDDQFSVERPDGSNFTLKIRSTKLEDSAMYFCASRGASWSTGELFFGEGSRLTVL.

The chain combines TRBV19 with TRBJ2-7, with 9 positions matching TRBD1. The CDR3 covers 15 residues. From germline, CDR1 is LNHDA and CDR2 SQIVND (reference sequence). Trimming at V came to 4 bases and at J to 3 bases, leaving 7 bases not matched to a gene. CDR3 sequence: CASSRAGTGLYEQYF. For the CDR3, the DNA is TGTGCCAGTAGTAGAGCGGGGACAGGGCTCTACGAGCAGTACTTC.

This clone was detected only a few times. The chain combines TRBV7-2 with TRBJ1-1, with D uncertain. Per germline, CDR1 SGHTA and CDR2 FQGNSA. Trimming took off 3 bases at V and 5 bases at J, with 13 bases between the two ends. The length of the CDR3 is 14 residues. The CDR3 here is CASSLDRSRTEAFF. For the CDR3, the DNA is TGTGCCAGCAGCTTGGACCGGTCCAGGACTGAAGCTTTCTTT.

The chain has TRBV29-1 and TRBJ1-4; D may be TRBD1 (5 bases). The CDR3 contains 13 residues. Trimming left V 7 bases short and J 5 bases short, with 14 bases between. Germline CDR1 reads SQVTM; CDR2 reads ANQGSEA. Here the CDR3 reads CSARDGRNEKLFF. The DNA of the CDR3 is TGCAGCGCCCGGGACGGAAGGAATGAAAAACTGTTTTTT.

The rearrangement joins TRBV2 to TRBJ2-7; TRBD2 agrees at 12 bases. The ends lost 6 bases at V and 8 bases at J; junction bases unmatched: 11. CDR1 SNHLY and CDR2 FYNNEI come from the germline V gene. The CDR3 has 15 residues. The CDR3 sequence: CASSAILAGGPQQYF. In DNA form, the CDR3 reads TGTGCCAGCAGCGCTATTCTAGCGGGGGGGCCCCAGCAGTACTTC. The full variable domain, rest sourced from reference TRBV2 and TRBJ2-7, is EPEVTQTPSHQVTQMGQEVILRCVPISNHLYFYWYRQILGQKVEFLVSFYNNEISEKSEIFDDQFSVERPDGSNFTLKIRSTKLEDSAMYFCASSAILAGGPQQYFGPGTRLTVT.

The chain is built from TRBV30 and TRBJ2-3, with D possibly being TRBD2 (6 bases). This CDR3 has 12 amino acids. Trimming shortened V by 6 bases and J by 5 bases, and 12 bases separated the two germline ends. CDR1 and CDR2 (germline): GTSNPN, SVGIG (reference sequence). The CDR3 reads CACPTREDTQYF. In DNA, the CDR3 is TGTGCCTGTCCGACTAGGGAAGATACGCAGTATTTT.

To note about this clone: The same CDR3 arises from other DNA sequences in this sample as well. J is TRBJ1-1 and V is TRBV28; a weak D match, TRBD1 (6 bases). Trimming pared 3 bases from V and 1 base from J, leaving 9 bases between. CDR1 and CDR2 (germline): MDHEN, SYDVKM. The CDR3 covers 14 residues. This CDR3 is CASSFRGGNTEAFF. CDR3 sequence (DNA): TGTGCCAGCAGTTTTAGGGGGGGGAACACTGAAGCTTTCTTT.

The CDR3 sequence is CASSWRQGETEAFF. Here the CDR3 DNA reads TGTGCCAGTAGTTGGAGACAGGGAGAAACTGAAGCTTTCTTT. The chain carries TRBV19 and TRBJ1-1; 7 bases agree with TRBD1. The CDR3 is made up of 14 amino acids. V was pared by 5 bases and J by 5 bases, with 8 bases of the junction left unmatched. CDR1 and CDR2 from the germline V gene are LNHDA and SQIVND (reference sequence). Together with reference TRBV19 and TRBJ1-1, the CDR3 gives the full variable domain: DGGITQSPKYLFRKEGQNVTLSCEQNLNHDAMYWYRQDPGQGLRLIYYSQIVNDFQKGDIAEGYSVSREKKESFPLTVTSAQKNPTAFYLCASSWRQGETEAFFGQGTRLTVV.